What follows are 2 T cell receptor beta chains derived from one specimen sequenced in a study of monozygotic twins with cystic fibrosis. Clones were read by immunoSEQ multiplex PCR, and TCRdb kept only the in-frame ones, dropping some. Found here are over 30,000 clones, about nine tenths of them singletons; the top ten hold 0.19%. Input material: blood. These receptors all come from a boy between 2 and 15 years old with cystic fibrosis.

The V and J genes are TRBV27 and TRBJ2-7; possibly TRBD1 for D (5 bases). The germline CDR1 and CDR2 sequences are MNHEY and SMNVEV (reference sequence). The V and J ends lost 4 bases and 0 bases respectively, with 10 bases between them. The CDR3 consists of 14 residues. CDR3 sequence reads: CASSYLRGSYEQYF. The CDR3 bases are TGTGCCAGCAGTTACCTTAGGGGCTCCTACGAGCAGTACTTC.

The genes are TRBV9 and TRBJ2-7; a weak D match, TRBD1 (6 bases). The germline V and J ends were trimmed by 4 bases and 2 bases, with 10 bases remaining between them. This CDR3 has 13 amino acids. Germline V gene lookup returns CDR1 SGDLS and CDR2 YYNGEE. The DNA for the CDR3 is TGTGCCAGCAGCCCCCCAGGGGCCTACGAGCAGTACTTC. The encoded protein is CASSPPGAYEQYF.